The 22 T cell receptor beta chains below were found in one sample sequenced in a study of control samples from healthy donors and cancer patients. TCRdb's copy holds only in-frame clones and misses some; the assay was immunoSEQ multiplex PCR. This sample yields 130,000 or so clones, of which approximately 89% are seen a single time; 2.9% belongs to the top ten. Sequenced sample: blood. The origin of the receptors is a man in his 60s in good health.

This chain links TRBV7-8 with TRBJ2-2; D gene unclear. Germline V gene data show CDR1 as SGHVS and CDR2 as FQNEAQ. The CDR3 covers 15 residues. The ends were cut back, 6 bases at V and 5 bases at J, with 16 bases in the middle. The DNA of the CDR3 is TGTGCCAGCAGGGATCCCCCCCCTGGGACCGGGGAGCTGTTTTTT. Residues: CASRDPPPGTGELFF.

This clone was observed a single time. This rearrangement joins TRBV18 to TRBJ1-1; a weak D match, TRBD1 (6 bases). The CDR3 sequence is 14 residues long. The germline V gene has CDR1 KGHSH and CDR2 LQKENI. Trimming took off 5 bases at V and 4 bases at J, with 14 bases between the two ends. CDR3 DNA sequence: TGTGCCAGCTCAGCAGATTGGACAGCCACTGAAGCTTTCTTT. Its protein product is CASSADWTATEAFF.

The J gene is TRBJ2-6, the V gene TRBV5-6; either TRBD1 or TRBD2 may fit D (5 bases each). The V gene lost 4 bases and the J gene lost 2 bases, with 7 bases spanning the gap. CDR3 size: 14 residues. In germline, CDR1 is SGHDT, CDR2 YYEEEE. CDR3 in amino acids: CASSQGPGANVLTF. The CDR3 bases are TGTGCCAGCAGCCAGGGACCTGGGGCCAACGTCCTGACTTTC.

This clone was observed once. The CDR3 is CASSQRSSTDTQYF. The CDR3 DNA is TGCGCCAGCAGCCAAAGATCTAGCACAGATACGCAGTATTTT. The rearrangement links TRBV4-3 to TRBJ2-3; D gene unclear. The CDR3 spans 14 residues. Trimming took off 2 bases at V and 0 bases at J, with 6 bases between the two ends. Germline assignment: CDR1 LGHNA and CDR2 YSLEER.

The chain combines TRBV6-5 with TRBJ2-2; TRBD1 aligns across 11 bases. This CDR3 has 15 residues. CDR1 MNHEY and CDR2 SVGAGI come from the germline V gene. V lost 6 bases and J lost 4; bases outside the gene matches: 4. For the CDR3, the DNA is TGTGCCAGCAGATCCGGGACAGGGGGCACCGGGGAGCTGTTTTTT. Amino acid sequence: CASRSGTGGTGELFF.

The CDR3 DNA sequence: TGTGCCAGCAGCCCCCCCGGGCTAGCGGGGGGGCCTCAAGAGACCCAGTACTTC. The encoded protein is CASSPPGLAGGPQETQYF. The V call is TRBV5-4, the J call TRBJ2-5; TRBD2 agrees at 12 bases. Germline V gene lookup returns CDR1 SGHNT and CDR2 YYREEE (reference sequence). This CDR3 comprises 18 residues. With 4 bases clipped from V and 2 bases from J, the junction kept 12 bases outside the gene matches.

The J gene is TRBJ2-7, the V gene TRBV10-3; a weak D match, TRBD2 (5 bases). In germline, CDR1 is ENHRY, CDR2 SYGVKD. The CDR3 covers 11 residues. Trimming took off 8 bases at V and 0 bases at J, with 5 bases between the two ends. CDR3 DNA: TGTGCCATCGGGAGCTCCTACGAGCAGTACTTC. As protein: CAIGSSYEQYF.

CDR3 nucleotide sequence: TGTGCCAGCAGTGCAGCCGGGACGGTATTTAGCGAGCAGTACTTC. Protein product: CASSAAGTVFSEQYF. The chain employs TRBV28 and TRBJ2-7; D is tentatively TRBD1 or TRBD2 (5 bases each). This CDR3 spans 15 amino acids. CDR1 is MDHEN and CDR2 is SYDVKM in the germline V gene. Trimming pared 5 bases from V and 6 bases from J, leaving 20 bases between. Full variable domain (missing parts from reference TRBV28 and TRBJ2-7): DVKVTQSSRYLVKRTGEKVFLECVQDMDHENMFWYRQDPGLGLRLIYFSYDVKMKEKGDIPEGYSVSREKKERFSLILESASTNQTSMYLCASSAAGTVFSEQYFGPGTRLTVT.

A single count supports this clone. The CDR3 nucleotides read TGTGCCTCGCGTCCGAGCTCCTATAATTCACCCCTCCACTTT. This gives the protein CASRPSSYNSPLHF. The rearrangement links TRBV30 to TRBJ1-6, with D uncertain. CDR1 is GTSNPN and CDR2 is SVGIG in the germline V gene (reference sequence). Trimming took 7 bases from V and 0 from J, leaving 10 bases between them. This CDR3 has 14 residues.

This rearrangement joins TRBV12-3 or TRBV12-4 to TRBJ1-2; TRBD1 matches at 10 bases. The CDR3 totals 13 residues. Unmatched junction bases numbered 5, after V lost 5 bases and J lost 8 bases. The CDR3 nucleotides read TGTGCCAGCAGTCTTGGACAGGGGGGAGGCTACACCTTC. This translates into CASSLGQGGGYTF.

The V call is TRBV19, the J call TRBJ2-1; D is ambiguous. The CDR3 has 14 amino acids. Trimming took off 3 bases at V and 5 bases at J, with 11 bases between the two ends. Germline loops: CDR1 LNHDA, CDR2 SQIVND (reference sequence). The CDR3 is CASSIPPADNEQFF. Here the CDR3 DNA reads TGTGCCAGTAGTATTCCCCCTGCTGACAATGAGCAGTTCTTC.

The rearrangement links TRBV18 to TRBJ1-2; D not resolved. The V gene's germline CDR1 is KGHSH and CDR2 LQKENI. Trimming removed 1 base at V and 2 bases at J, with 5 bases between. The CDR3 runs to 13 residues. This CDR3 reads CASSPLRNYGYTF. In nucleotides, the CDR3 is TGTGCCAGCTCACCACTACGGAACTATGGCTACACCTTC. Full variable domain (missing parts from reference TRBV18 and TRBJ1-2): NAGVMQNPRHLVRRRGQEARLRCSPMKGHSHVYWYRQLPEEGLKFMVYLQKENIIDESGMPKERFSAEFPKEGPSILRIQQVVRGDSAAYFCASSPLRNYGYTFGSGTRLTVV.

In this sample, this clone turned up a few times. This rearrangement joins TRBV9 to TRBJ2-3, with D perhaps TRBD2 (5 bases). V lost 0 bases, J lost 2 bases, and 10 bases lay in between. The CDR3 has 15 amino acids. The germline V gene has CDR1 SGDLS and CDR2 YYNGEE. The CDR3 DNA reads TGTGCCAGCAGCGTAGACGGGAAGCACACAGATACGCAGTATTTT. Protein sequence: CASSVDGKHTDTQYF.

This chain links TRBV4-2 with TRBJ2-1, with TRBD2 identical over 7 bases. The CDR3 has 17 residues. Germline loops: CDR1 LGHNA, CDR2 YNFKEQ. J was trimmed by 7 bases and V by 0 bases; bases with no gene match: 12. Here the CDR3 reads CASSQEWGGGRANEQFF. The CDR3 nucleotides read TGTGCCAGCAGCCAAGAATGGGGCGGGGGTCGGGCAAATGAGCAGTTCTTC.

The chain couples TRBV11-2 to TRBJ2-5, with 7 bases identical to TRBD1. J gave up 1 base and V 5 bases, and 7 bases lay outside the gene matches. The CDR3 consists of 15 residues. Germline CDR1 is SGHAT and CDR2 is FQNNGV. The CDR3, as DNA: TGTGCCAGCAGCCATCCGGGACAGTCCCAAGAGACCCAGTACTTC. Translating gives CASSHPGQSQETQYF.

The chain couples TRBV19 to TRBJ1-1, with D perhaps TRBD1 (6 bases). Germline assignment: CDR1 LNHDA and CDR2 SQIVND (reference sequence). This CDR3 has 14 residues. V dropped 7 bases and J dropped 0 bases, with 12 bases sitting between them. The CDR3 DNA reads TGTGCCAGTACTCTGGACAGACTGAACACTGAAGCTTTCTTT. Translation: CASTLDRLNTEAFF.

J is TRBJ2-5 and V is TRBV7-2; D is tentatively TRBD1 or TRBD2 (5 bases each). This CDR3 has 13 amino acids. Trimming removed 2 bases from V and 4 bases from J, with 8 bases in between. CDR1 and CDR2 (germline): SGHTA, FQGNSA. CDR3 in amino acids: CASSLYGGETQYF. The CDR3 DNA sequence: TGTGCCAGCAGCTTATATGGGGGAGAGACCCAGTACTTC.

V and J are TRBV19 and TRBJ2-1; the match to TRBD1 covers 8 bases. Germline loops: CDR1 LNHDA, CDR2 SQIVND (reference sequence). There are 14 residues in the CDR3. Trimming cost V 5 bases and J 6 bases; bases outside gene matches: 6. The CDR3 protein is CASSLQGVSNEQFF. CDR3 coding DNA: TGTGCCAGTAGTTTACAGGGGGTAAGCAATGAGCAGTTCTTC.

CDR3 loop: CASSSSGTVSIIYGYTF. In DNA, the CDR3 is TGTGCCAGCAGTTCCTCCGGGACAGTATCAATCATCTATGGCTACACCTTC. The chain employs TRBV27 and TRBJ1-2; TRBD1 matches at 7 bases. Germline V gene lookup returns CDR1 MNHEY and CDR2 SMNVEV (reference sequence). J gave up 4 bases and V 4 bases, and 15 bases lay outside the gene matches. CDR3 length equals 17 residues.

V and J are TRBV7-3 and TRBJ2-3; 9 bases align to TRBD1. Per the germline V gene, CDR1 is SGHTA and CDR2 is FQGTGA. There are 14 residues in the CDR3. J was trimmed by 5 bases and V by 5 bases; bases with no gene match: 5. The CDR3 nucleotides are TGTGCCAGCAGCCGTACAGGGGGCGTAGATACGCAGTATTTT. Amino acid sequence: CASSRTGGVDTQYF.

This rearrangement joins TRBV6-5 to TRBJ1-5; D is possibly TRBD1 (5 bases). Germline V gene lookup returns CDR1 MNHEY and CDR2 SVGAGI. The CDR3 is 15 amino acids. Trimming pared 7 bases from V and 1 base from J, leaving 14 bases between. This CDR3 reads CASIQGRVSNQPQHF. As DNA, the CDR3 is TGTGCCAGCATTCAGGGTAGAGTGAGCAATCAGCCCCAGCATTTT.

The chain links TRBV18 to TRBJ1-2; D is ambiguous. Trimming shortened V by 2 bases and J by 2 bases, and 9 bases separated the two germline ends. Germline V gives CDR1 KGHSH, CDR2 LQKENI. The CDR3 sequence is 14 residues long. The CDR3 sequence: CASSPVGENYGYTF. DNA of the CDR3: TGTGCCAGCTCACCAGTCGGGGAGAACTATGGCTACACCTTC.